This T cell receptor (beta chain) was sequenced for a study of blood T cell repertoires in COVID-19. About the research overall: Samples came from the United States, Italy and Spain, spanning acute and convalescent COVID-19. The analysed material was cDNA or gDNA that came from T cells, B-cell-depleted T cells, or PBMCs.

Per the authors' pipeline: Counts of nucleated cells, estimated from reference gene primer amplification, were obtained. Sequencing used immunoSEQ multiplex PCR; TCRdb keeps in-frame clones, though not all of them. From that table come the V and J calls and clone size; the DNA was used to work out D and trimming. Seen here are about 250,000 clones, around 80% observed once, and the top ten hold under 30%. The CDR3 loop spans 16 amino acids. Germline values: CDR1 LGHDT, CDR2 YNNKEL (reference sequence). V was clipped by 3 bases and J by 13 bases; unmatched bases: 16. This TCR derives from a man between 40 and 49 years old with acute or convalescent COVID-19. Sequencing was done on a sample of peripheral blood. This chain joins TRBV3-1 (or the pseudogene TRBV3-2) and TRBJ2-2; 8 nucleotides match TRBD2. CDR3 region: CASSHRGGLVFSGLFF. Written as DNA, the CDR3 is TGTGCCAGCAGCCACCGAGGGGGACTAGTTTTCAGTGGGCTGTTTTTT.